Sequencing of this TCR beta chain was carried out in a study of blood T cell repertoires in COVID-19. As for the study in general: Sources were T cells, B-cell-depleted T cells, or PBMCs; the material itself was cDNA or gDNA.

Original processing notes: Nucleated cell counts were estimated from reference gene primer amplification. Profiled with immunoSEQ multiplex PCR; TCRdb holds only in-frame clones, not every one. The D gene and trimming were derived from the DNA, and the V and J assignments and clone size from that table. Of tens of thousands of clones listed, about nine tenths are singletons. Looked up from germline, CDR1 is LNHDA and CDR2 is SQIVND (reference sequence). This CDR3 spans 16 amino acids. After removal of 8 bases from V and 1 base from J, the junction contained 12 bases not matched to a gene. This clone was seen a single time.

The chain joins TRBV19 to TRBJ2-3; 7 nucleotides line up with TRBD2. The specimen sequenced was peripheral blood. This receptor was identified in a man in his sixties with acute or convalescent COVID-19. Here the CDR3 DNA reads TGTGCCAGTGGCGGTGGGCGGGAGCGGGGCACAGATACGCAGTATTTT. This gives the protein CASGGGRERGTDTQYF.